The sequence of this T cell receptor beta chain was determined in a study of T cells in Graves' hyperthyroidism and ophthalmopathy. Overall study context: Blood from the periphery was taken at initial diagnosis, before any treatment.

Study conclusions and caveats: Blood also contained most expanded thyroid clonotypes above 0.001. In the analysis, a 13 V-J model separated ophthalmopathy from stable hyperthyroidism.

Trimming removed 5 bases from V and 3 bases from J, with 16 bases in between. The V gene's germline CDR1 is SGHTA and CDR2 FQGNSA. There are 15 residues in the CDR3. Points on this clonotype: Antigen unknown.

Amplified regions were TCR beta CDR3 sequences from RNA transcripts. With the HTBI primer set, the TCR CDR3 went through a first round of RT-PCR. TCRdb ran MiXCR on the multiplex PCR reads and lists one entry per CDR3 protein. Found here are almost 250,000 distinct CDR3 sequences, around 26% of them singletons; the top ten hold approximately 32%. This receptor was obtained from a woman aged 40 to 55 with Graves' ophthalmopathy. The sequencing sample was made of blood. J is TRBJ1-1 and V is TRBV7-2; D unresolved. CDR3 sequence (DNA): TGTGCCAGCAGCCCTAATTCTGGGGTGTACACTGAAGCTTTCTTT. The encoded protein is CASSPNSGVYTEAFF. Full variable domain (missing parts from reference TRBV7-2 and TRBJ1-1): GAGVSQSPSNKVTEKGKDVELRCDPISGHTALYWYRQSLGQGLEFLIYFQGNSAPDKSGLPSDRFSAERTGGSVSTLTIQRTQQEDSAVYLCASSPNSGVYTEAFFGQGTRLTVV.